This TCR beta chain was documented in a study of T cell changes during pregnancy in multiple sclerosis. Method: immunoSEQ multiplex PCR; TCRdb's copy keeps in-frame clones and lacks some. The sample lists 85,000 to 100,000 clones; 85% to 95% were seen once. Germline V CDR1 and CDR2: SGHDT, YYEEEE. After removal of 4 bases from V and 6 bases from J, the junction contained 9 bases not matched to a gene. The length of the CDR3 is 14 residues. The clonotype originates from a female donor with multiple sclerosis, enrolled in a pregnancy study. Source: peripheral blood, taken after pregnancy. The V call is TRBV5-6, the J call TRBJ2-7; TRBD2 matches 8 bases. CDR3 DNA: TGTGCCAGCAGCAGCGGACTAGCCGATTTCGAGCAGTACTTC. This sequence encodes CASSSGLADFEQYF.